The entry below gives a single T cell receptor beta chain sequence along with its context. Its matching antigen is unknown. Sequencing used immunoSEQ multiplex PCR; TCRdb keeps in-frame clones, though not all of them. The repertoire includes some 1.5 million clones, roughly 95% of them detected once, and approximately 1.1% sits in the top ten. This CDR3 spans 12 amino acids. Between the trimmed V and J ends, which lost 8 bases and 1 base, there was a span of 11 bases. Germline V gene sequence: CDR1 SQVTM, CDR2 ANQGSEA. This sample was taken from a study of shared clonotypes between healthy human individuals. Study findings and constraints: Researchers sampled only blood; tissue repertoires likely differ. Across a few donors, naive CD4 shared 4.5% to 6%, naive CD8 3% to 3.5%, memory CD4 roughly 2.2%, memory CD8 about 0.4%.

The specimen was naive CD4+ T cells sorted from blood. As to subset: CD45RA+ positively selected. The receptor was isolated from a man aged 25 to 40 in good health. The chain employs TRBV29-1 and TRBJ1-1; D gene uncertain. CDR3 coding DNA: TGCAGCTCCGGACGGACGAACACTGAAGCTTTCTTT. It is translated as CSSGRTNTEAFF.